This TCR beta chain was sequenced in a study of shared clonotypes between healthy human individuals. Per germline, CDR1 SGHDT and CDR2 YYEEEE. The CDR3 consists of 16 residues. The V segment lost 4 bases and the J segment 0 bases; nucleotides outside the gene matches: 5. Profiling relied on immunoSEQ multiplex PCR, and the TCRdb table lists in-frame clones only, not all of them. The profile shows roughly 2.4 million clones, under 97% of them singletons. Recent vaccinations or acute infections were absent in the healthy HIV-negative adult donors. V and J are TRBV5-6 and TRBJ2-7, with 12 bases fitting TRBD1. The sequence was collected from a man between 18 and 35 years old in good health. Sequencing was carried out using naive CD4+ T cells sorted from blood. Subset meaning: CD45RA+ positively selected. The CDR3 nucleotides are TGTGCCAGCAGCCCTGGGACAGGGGGCGCCTCCTACGAGCAGTACTTC. Translation gives CASSPGTGGASYEQYF.